This T cell receptor beta chain was obtained from a study of shared clonotypes between healthy human individuals. Generated by immunoSEQ multiplex PCR, the TCRdb table keeps only in-frame clones and is missing some. The sample contains 650,000 to 800,000 clones, 90% to 95% of which appear only once. The ends were cut back, 6 bases at V and 3 bases at J, with 12 bases in the middle. Germline CDR1 reads SNHLY; CDR2 reads FYNNEI. CDR3 length: 13 amino acids. In regard to this clone: Its antigen is still unknown.

General study findings and limits: Generation of non-shared clonotypes was less probable than generation of clonotypes shared by all four donors.

As defined, naive CD8 cells were CD45RO-negative and positively selected for CCR7, with terminally differentiated effector memory CD45RA+ cells excluded. Sample: naive CD8+ T cells sorted from blood. The V call is TRBV2, the J call TRBJ2-7; D assignment may be TRBD1 or TRBD2 (7 bases each). This clonotype originated in a man aged 25-45 years in good health. In DNA, the CDR3 is TGTGCCAGCAGCCAGGGGGGGAGCTACGAGCAGTACTTC. Translation gives CASSQGGSYEQYF.